The 10 T cell receptor beta chains below were found in one sample sequenced in a study of OX40 agonist ivuxolimab in advanced cancers. Profiling relied on immunoSEQ multiplex PCR, and the TCRdb table lists in-frame clones only, not all of them. The data show over 85,000 clones, with around 88% seen just once and approximately 0.54% held by the top ten. This material consisted of CD4+ or CD8+ T cells sorted from blood, taken in a trial of the OX40 agonist ivuxolimab. The receptors stem from an adult with an advanced solid tumor such as melanoma, head and neck, liver or kidney cancer.

The chain couples TRBV4-2 to TRBJ1-2; D is perhaps TRBD1 (6 bases). The CDR3 contains 15 residues. Trimming took off 0 bases at V and 2 bases at J, with 10 bases between the two ends. In germline, CDR1 is LGHNA, CDR2 YNFKEQ. As DNA, the CDR3 is TGTGCCAGCAGCCAAGACCCTCAGGGGAACTATGGCTACACCTTC. Protein: CASSQDPQGNYGYTF.

This clone has a handful of counts. The chain is built from TRBV5-1 and TRBJ1-4; D possibly corresponds to TRBD1 (6 bases). CDR3 length: 15 amino acids. The germline V and J ends were trimmed by 0 bases and 7 bases, with 13 bases remaining between them. Germline CDR1 SGHRS, CDR2 YFSETQ. The CDR3 DNA reads TGCGCCAGCAGCTTGGCCGGGACAAAGGGTGAAAAACTGTTTTTT. Translated: CASSLAGTKGEKLFF.

The chain recombines TRBV18 with TRBJ1-2, with a tentative D call TRBD1 (5 bases). The CDR3 length is 12 residues. V lost 1 base and J 6 bases, leaving 6 bases between the germline ends. Germline lookup yields CDR1 KGHSH and CDR2 LQKENI. CDR3 bases: TGTGCCAGCTCACCACTAGGGGATGGCTACACCTTC. Its protein product is CASSPLGDGYTF.

This sequence joins TRBV5-4 and TRBJ2-3; D gene ambiguous. CDR1 and CDR2 from the germline V gene are SGHNT and YYREEE (reference sequence). V lost 3 bases to trimming and J lost 4 bases, with 9 bases between them. The CDR3 has 13 residues. The CDR3 here is CASSSPGPDTQYF. Written as DNA, the CDR3 is TGTGCCAGCAGCTCCCCGGGCCCAGATACGCAGTATTTT.

The chain recombines TRBV6-5 with TRBJ2-2; D unresolved. The V gene's germline CDR1 is MNHEY and CDR2 SVGAGI. This CDR3 spans 14 amino acids. Trimming removed 6 bases from V and 1 base from J, with 9 bases in between. This CDR3 is CASRLGLNTGELFF. CDR3 in DNA: TGTGCCAGCAGGTTAGGGTTGAACACCGGGGAGCTGTTTTTT.

The chain recombines TRBV6-1 with TRBJ2-3; D tentatively reads TRBD1 or TRBD2 (5 bases each). Trimming stripped 6 bases from V and 9 bases from J, with 16 bases between. Germline CDR1 reads MNHNS; CDR2 reads SASEGT. The CDR3 is 13 amino acids. DNA for the CDR3: TGTGCCAGCAGCCGGGACCATCCGGCCACGCAGTATTTT. Translated: CASSRDHPATQYF.

V is TRBV7-2 and J is TRBJ1-1, with D possibly TRBD1 on 5 matching bases. Per the germline V gene, CDR1 is SGHTA and CDR2 is FQGNSA. This CDR3 has 15 residues. V was trimmed by 1 base and J by 4 bases, leaving 13 bases between them. DNA of the CDR3: TGTGCCAGCAGCTTAGTCTCAGGGCAAGGCACTGAAGCTTTCTTT. This translates into CASSLVSGQGTEAFF. The whole variable domain, remainder taken from reference TRBV7-2 and TRBJ1-1, is GAGVSQSPSNKVTEKGKDVELRCDPISGHTALYWYRQSLGQGLEFLIYFQGNSAPDKSGLPSDRFSAERTGGSVSTLTIQRTQQEDSAVYLCASSLVSGQGTEAFFGQGTRLTVV.

V is TRBV18 and J is TRBJ1-1, with D hard to call. The CDR3 extends over 14 amino acids. Deletions cut 3 bases from V and 6 bases from J, with 14 bases between. Germline values: CDR1 KGHSH, CDR2 LQKENI. The CDR3 spells CASSPTAREPEAFF. CDR3 in DNA: TGTGCCAGCTCACCGACCGCAAGGGAGCCTGAAGCTTTCTTT.

This clone was seen more than once but under ten times. The CDR3 protein is CASSPGQGLETQYF. For the CDR3, the DNA is TGCGCCAGCAGCCCGGGACAGGGGTTAGAGACCCAGTACTTC. The gene calls are TRBV5-1 and TRBJ2-5, with TRBD1 matching 10 bases. CDR1 and CDR2 (germline): SGHRS, YFSETQ. The CDR3 covers 14 residues. V lost 4 bases to trimming and J lost 4 bases; unmatched junction nucleotides: 4.

The rearrangement joins TRBV29-1 to TRBJ1-2, with 7 bases aligning to TRBD1. Germline V CDR1 and CDR2: SQVTM, ANQGSEA. This CDR3 has 12 residues. The junction had 6 bases not matched to a gene; V was cut back by 7 bases and J by 4 bases. The CDR3 bases are TGCAGCGACCTCAGGGGGGCCTATGGCTACACCTTC. This gives the protein CSDLRGAYGYTF.